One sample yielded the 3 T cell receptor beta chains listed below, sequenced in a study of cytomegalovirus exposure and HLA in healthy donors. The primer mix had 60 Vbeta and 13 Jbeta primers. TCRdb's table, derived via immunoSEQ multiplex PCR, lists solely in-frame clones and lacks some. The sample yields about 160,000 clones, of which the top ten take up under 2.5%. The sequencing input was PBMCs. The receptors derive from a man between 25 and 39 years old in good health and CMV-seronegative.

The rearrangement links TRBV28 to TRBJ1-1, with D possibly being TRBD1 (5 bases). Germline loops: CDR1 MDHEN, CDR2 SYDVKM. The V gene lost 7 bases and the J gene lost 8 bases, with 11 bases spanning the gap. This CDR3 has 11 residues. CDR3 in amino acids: CASNFRTEAFF. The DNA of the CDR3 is TGTGCCAGCAATTTTAGGACAGAAGCTTTCTTT.

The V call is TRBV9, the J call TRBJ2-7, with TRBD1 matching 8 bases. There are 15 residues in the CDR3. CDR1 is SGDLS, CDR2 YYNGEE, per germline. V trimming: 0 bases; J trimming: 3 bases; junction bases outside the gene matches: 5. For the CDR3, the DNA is TGTGCCAGCAGCGTAGGTGCAGGGGGCAACTACGAGCAGTACTTC. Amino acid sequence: CASSVGAGGNYEQYF.

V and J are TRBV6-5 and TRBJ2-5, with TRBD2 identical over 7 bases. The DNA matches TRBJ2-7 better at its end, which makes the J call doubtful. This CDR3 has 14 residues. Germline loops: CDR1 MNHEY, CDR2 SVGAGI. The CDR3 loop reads CASRPAGLSYEQYF. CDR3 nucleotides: TGTGCCAGCAGACCAGCGGGGCTCTCCTACGAGCAGTACTTC.